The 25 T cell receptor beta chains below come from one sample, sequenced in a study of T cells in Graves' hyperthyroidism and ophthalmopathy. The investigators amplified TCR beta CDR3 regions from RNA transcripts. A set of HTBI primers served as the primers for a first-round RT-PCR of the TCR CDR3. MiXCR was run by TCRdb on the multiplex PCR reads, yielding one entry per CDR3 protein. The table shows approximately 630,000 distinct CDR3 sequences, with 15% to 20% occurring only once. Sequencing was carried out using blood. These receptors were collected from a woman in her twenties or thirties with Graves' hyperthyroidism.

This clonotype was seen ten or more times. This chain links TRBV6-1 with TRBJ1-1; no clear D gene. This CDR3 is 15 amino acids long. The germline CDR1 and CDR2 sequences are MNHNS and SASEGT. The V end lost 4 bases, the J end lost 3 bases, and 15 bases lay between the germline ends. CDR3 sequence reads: CASSGELGVYTEAFF. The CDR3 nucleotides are TGTGCCAGCAGTGGTGAATTAGGAGTATACACTGAAGCTTTCTTT.

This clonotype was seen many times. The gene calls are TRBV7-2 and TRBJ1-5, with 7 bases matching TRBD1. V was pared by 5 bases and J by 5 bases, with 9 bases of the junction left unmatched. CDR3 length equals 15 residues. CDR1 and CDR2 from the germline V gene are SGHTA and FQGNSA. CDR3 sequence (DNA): TGTGCCAGCAGCCAGGGGGACAGTCCATATCAGCCCCAGCATTTT. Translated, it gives CASSQGDSPYQPQHF.

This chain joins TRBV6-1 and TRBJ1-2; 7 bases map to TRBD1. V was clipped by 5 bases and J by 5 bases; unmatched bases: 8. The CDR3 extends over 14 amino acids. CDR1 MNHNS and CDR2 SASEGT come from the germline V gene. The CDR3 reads CASSRSGTVYGYTF. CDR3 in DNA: TGTGCCAGCAGTAGAAGCGGGACAGTATATGGCTACACCTTC.

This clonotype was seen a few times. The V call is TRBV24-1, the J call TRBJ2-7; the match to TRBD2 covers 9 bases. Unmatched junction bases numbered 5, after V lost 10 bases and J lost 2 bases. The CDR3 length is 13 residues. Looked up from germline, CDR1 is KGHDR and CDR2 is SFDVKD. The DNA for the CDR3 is TGTGCCACGATCCAGCGGGAGGCCTACGAGCAGTACTTC. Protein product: CATIQREAYEQYF.

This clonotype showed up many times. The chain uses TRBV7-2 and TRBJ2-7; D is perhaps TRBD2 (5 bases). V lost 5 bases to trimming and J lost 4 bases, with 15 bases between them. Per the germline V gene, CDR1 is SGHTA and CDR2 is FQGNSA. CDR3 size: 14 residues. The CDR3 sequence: CASSQSGAQYEQYF. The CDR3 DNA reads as TGTGCCAGCAGCCAAAGCGGCGCCCAATACGAGCAGTACTTC.

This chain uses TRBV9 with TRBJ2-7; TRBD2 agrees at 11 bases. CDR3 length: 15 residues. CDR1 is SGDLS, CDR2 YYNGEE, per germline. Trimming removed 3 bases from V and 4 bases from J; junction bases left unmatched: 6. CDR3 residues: CASSERGLAAYEQYF. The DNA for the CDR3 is TGTGCCAGCAGCGAGAGGGGACTAGCGGCTTACGAGCAGTACTTC.

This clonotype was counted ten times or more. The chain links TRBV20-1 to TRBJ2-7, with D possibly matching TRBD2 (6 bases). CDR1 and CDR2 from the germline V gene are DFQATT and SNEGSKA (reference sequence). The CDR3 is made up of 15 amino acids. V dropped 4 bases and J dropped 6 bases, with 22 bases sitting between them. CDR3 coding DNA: TGCAGTGCTACGAGCCGCGGGGCCGACAAACCCGAGCAGTACTTC. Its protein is CSATSRGADKPEQYF.

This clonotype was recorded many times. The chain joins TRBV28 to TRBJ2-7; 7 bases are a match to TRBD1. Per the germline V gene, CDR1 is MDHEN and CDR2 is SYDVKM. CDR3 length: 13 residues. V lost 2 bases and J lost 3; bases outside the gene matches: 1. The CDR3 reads CASSLQGVYEQYF. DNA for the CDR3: TGTGCCAGCAGTTTACAGGGGGTCTACGAGCAGTACTTC.

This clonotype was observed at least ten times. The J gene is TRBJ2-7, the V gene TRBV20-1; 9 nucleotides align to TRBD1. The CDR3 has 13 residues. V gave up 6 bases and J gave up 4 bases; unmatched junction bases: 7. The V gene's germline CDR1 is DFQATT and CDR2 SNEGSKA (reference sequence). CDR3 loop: CSAPTGGTYEQYF. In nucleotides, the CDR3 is TGCAGTGCCCCGACAGGGGGGACTTACGAGCAGTACTTC.

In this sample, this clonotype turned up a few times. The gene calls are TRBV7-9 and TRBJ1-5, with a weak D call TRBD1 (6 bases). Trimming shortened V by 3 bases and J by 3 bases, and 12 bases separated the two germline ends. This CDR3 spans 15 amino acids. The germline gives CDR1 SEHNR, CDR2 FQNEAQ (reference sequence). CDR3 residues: CASSLAGANNQPQHF. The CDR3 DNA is TGTGCCAGCAGCTTGGCAGGGGCAAACAATCAGCCCCAGCATTTT.

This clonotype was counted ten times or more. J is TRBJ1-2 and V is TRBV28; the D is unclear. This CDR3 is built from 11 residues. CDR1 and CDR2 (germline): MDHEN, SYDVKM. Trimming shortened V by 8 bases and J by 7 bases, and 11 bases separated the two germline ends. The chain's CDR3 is CASLGLFGYTF. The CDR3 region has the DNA TGTGCCAGCCTCGGCTTATTTGGCTACACCTTC.

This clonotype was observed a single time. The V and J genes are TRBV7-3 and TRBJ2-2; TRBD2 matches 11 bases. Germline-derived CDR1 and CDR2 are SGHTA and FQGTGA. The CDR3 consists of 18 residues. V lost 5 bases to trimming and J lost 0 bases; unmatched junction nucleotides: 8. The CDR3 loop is CASSLTGTSGTNTGELFF. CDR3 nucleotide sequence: TGTGCCAGCAGCCTTACCGGGACTAGCGGCACGAACACCGGGGAGCTGTTTTTT.

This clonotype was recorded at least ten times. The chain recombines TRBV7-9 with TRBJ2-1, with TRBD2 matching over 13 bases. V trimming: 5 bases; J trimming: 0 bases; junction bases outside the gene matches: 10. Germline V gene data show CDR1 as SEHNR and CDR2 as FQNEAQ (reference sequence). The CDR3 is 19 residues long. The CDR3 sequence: CASSPRLAGGLSSYNEQFF. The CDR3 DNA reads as TGTGCCAGCAGCCCGCGACTAGCGGGAGGCCTCAGCTCCTACAATGAGCAGTTCTTC.

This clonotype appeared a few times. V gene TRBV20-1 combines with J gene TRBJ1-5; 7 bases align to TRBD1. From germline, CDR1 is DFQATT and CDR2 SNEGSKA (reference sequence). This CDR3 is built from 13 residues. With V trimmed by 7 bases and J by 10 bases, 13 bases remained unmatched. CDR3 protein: CSVFPGGQRPQHF. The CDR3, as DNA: TGCAGTGTTTTCCCGGGGGGACAGAGACCCCAGCATTTT.

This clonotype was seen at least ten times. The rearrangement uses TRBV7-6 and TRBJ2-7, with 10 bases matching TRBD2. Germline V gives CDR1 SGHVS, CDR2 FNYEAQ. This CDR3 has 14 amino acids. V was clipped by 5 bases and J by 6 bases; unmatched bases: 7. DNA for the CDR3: TGTGCCAGCAGCATACTAGCGGGGCGGGGCGAGCAGTACTTC. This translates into CASSILAGRGEQYF.

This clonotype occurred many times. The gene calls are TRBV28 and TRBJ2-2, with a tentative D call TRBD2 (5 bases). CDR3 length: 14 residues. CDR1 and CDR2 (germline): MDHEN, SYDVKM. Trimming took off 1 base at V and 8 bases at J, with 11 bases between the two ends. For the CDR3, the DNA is TGTGCCAGCAGTTTATTTGGACTTGGAGGGGAGCTGTTTTTT. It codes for CASSLFGLGGELFF.

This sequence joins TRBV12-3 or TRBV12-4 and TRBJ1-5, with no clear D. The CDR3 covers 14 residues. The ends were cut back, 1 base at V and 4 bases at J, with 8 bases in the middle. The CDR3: CASSLGSLNQPQHF. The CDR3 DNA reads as TGTGCCAGCAGTTTAGGCAGCCTAAATCAGCCCCAGCATTTT.

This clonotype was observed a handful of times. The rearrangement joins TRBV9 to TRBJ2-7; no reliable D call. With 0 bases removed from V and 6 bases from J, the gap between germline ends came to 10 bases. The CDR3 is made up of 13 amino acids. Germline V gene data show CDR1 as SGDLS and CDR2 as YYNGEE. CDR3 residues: CASSVGVSREQYF. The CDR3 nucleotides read TGTGCCAGCAGCGTAGGGGTTAGCCGCGAGCAGTACTTC.

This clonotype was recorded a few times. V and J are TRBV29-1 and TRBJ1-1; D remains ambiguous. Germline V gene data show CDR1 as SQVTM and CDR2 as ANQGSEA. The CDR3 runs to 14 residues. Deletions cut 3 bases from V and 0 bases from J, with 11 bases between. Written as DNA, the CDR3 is TGCAGCGTTGACGTTGGACTCCTGAACACTGAAGCTTTCTTT. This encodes CSVDVGLLNTEAFF.

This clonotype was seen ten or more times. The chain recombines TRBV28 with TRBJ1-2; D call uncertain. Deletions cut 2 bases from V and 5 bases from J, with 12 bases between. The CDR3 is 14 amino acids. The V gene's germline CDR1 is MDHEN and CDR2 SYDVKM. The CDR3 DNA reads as TGTGCCAGCAGTTTAGGGTCAGGCCGTTATGGCTACACCTTC. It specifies CASSLGSGRYGYTF.

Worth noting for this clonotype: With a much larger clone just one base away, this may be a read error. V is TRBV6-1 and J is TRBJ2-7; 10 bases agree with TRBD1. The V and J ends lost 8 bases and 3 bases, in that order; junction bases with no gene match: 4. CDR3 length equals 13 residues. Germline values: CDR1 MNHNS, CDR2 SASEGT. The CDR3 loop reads CASRDRGFYEQYF. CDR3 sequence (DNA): TGTGCCAGCCGGGACAGGGGCTTCTACGAGCAGTACTTC.

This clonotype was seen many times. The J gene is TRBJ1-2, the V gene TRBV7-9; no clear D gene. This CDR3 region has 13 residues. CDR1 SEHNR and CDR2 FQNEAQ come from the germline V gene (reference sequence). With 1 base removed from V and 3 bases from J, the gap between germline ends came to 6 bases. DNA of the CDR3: TGTGCCAGCAGCTTAGAGGTCTACTATGGCTACACCTTC. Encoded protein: CASSLEVYYGYTF. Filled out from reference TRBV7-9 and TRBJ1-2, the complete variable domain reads DTGVSQNPRHKITKRGQNVTFRCDPISEHNRLYWYRQTLGQGPEFLTYFQNEAQLEKSRLLSDRFSAERPKGSFSTLEIQRTEQGDSAMYLCASSLEVYYGYTFGSGTRLTVV.

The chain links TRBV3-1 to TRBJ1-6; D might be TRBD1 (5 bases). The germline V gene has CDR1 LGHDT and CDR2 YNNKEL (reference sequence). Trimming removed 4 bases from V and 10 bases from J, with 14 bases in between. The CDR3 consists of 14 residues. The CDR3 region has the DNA TGTGCCAGCAGCCCGAGGATGAGGGGCTCACCCCTCCACTTT. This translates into CASSPRMRGSPLHF.

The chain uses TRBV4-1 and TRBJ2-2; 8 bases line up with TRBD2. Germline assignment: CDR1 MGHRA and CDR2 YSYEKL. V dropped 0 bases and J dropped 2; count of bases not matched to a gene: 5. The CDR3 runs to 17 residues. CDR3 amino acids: CASSQDSLAANTGELFF. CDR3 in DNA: TGCGCCAGCAGCCAAGATTCACTAGCGGCAAACACCGGGGAGCTGTTTTTT.

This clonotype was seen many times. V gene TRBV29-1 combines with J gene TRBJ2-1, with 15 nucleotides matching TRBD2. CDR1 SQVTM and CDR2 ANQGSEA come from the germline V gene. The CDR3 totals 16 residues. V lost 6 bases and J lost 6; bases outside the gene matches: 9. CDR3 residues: CSVLPGLAGGSNEQFF. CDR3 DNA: TGCAGCGTCCTCCCGGGACTAGCGGGAGGCAGCAATGAGCAGTTCTTC.